This is a list of T cell receptor beta chains from one sample in a study of metastatic and nonmetastatic thyroid tumors. MiXCR re-clonotyped the PCR reads for TCRdb. The data hold some 50,000 clones, with around 20% observed a single time. The sample comprised blood. The receptors here all came from a male donor with papillary thyroid cancer or a benign thyroid nodule (not recorded which). Some clones in this sample may be carry-over from other donors' samples. Each CDR3 is given with its conserved first and last residue. Each record gives: D gene, V gene, J gene, clone size, CDR3 protein, CDR3 DNA. A D gene is named only where the DNA matches it firmly. The size entry is marked missing in some rows and otherwise reads once, few, many or a size class.

>.|TRBV28|TRBJ1-6|medium-sized
CASSLGAFSPLHF
TGTGCCAGCAGTTTGGGGGCCTTCTCACCCCTCCACTTT
>.|TRBV27|TRBJ2-6|many
CASSLSPPGANVLTF
TGTGCCAGCAGTTTATCGCCCCCTGGGGCCAACGTCCTGACTTTC
>TRBD1|TRBV5-1|TRBJ2-7|medium-sized
CASSFRTGGDYEQYF
TGCGCCAGCAGCTTTAGGACAGGGGGCGATTACGAGCAGTACTTC
>.|TRBV6-1|TRBJ2-1|many
CASSTTGGEVNEQFF
TGTGCCAGCAGTACCACAGGGGGGGAGGTCAATGAGCAGTTCTTC
>.|TRBV5-4|TRBJ1-1|many
CASSLGAAPNTEAFF
TGTGCCAGCAGCTTGGGGGCAGCCCCAAACACTGAAGCTTTCTTT
>.|TRBV6-1|TRBJ2-2|.
CASTLRDTGELFF
TGTGCCAGCACCCTTCGCGACACCGGGGAGCTGTTTTTT
>TRBD2|TRBV20-1|TRBJ2-7|.
CSARSLAGDVDEQYF
TGCAGTGCTAGATCACTAGCGGGAGACGTCGACGAGCAGTACTTC
>.|TRBV3-1|TRBJ2-7|.
CASSQEGLGSGEQYF
TGTGCCAGCAGCCAAGAAGGGCTGGGCTCCGGCGAGCAGTACTTC
>.|TRBV9|TRBJ2-5|many
CASSVGGSGETQYF
TGTGCCAGCAGCGTAGGAGGTAGCGGTGAGACCCAGTACTTC
>TRBD1|TRBV12-3/TRBV12-4|TRBJ2-1|.
CASSRSGTGAVCNEQFF
TGTGCCAGCAGTCGTTCCGGGACAGGGGCGGTTTGCAATGAGCAGTTCTTC
>.|TRBV20-1|TRBJ1-2|.
CSARDTVRCYNYGYTF
TGCAGTGCTAGGGATACGGTGCGGTGTTATAACTATGGCTACACCTTC
>.|TRBV19|TRBJ2-7|many
CASSMDGSYEQYF
TGTGCCAGTAGTATGGACGGCTCCTACGAGCAGTACTTC
>TRBD2|TRBV5-4|TRBJ2-7|.
CASSYRELASGERNEQYF
TGTGCCAGCAGCTACAGGGAGTTGGCTAGCGGGGAGAGGAACGAGCAGTACTTC
>TRBD1|TRBV11-3|TRBJ1-1|many
CASSFSLGQGSEAFF
TGTGCCAGCAGCTTCTCACTGGGACAGGGATCTGAAGCTTTCTTT
>.|TRBV28|TRBJ2-7|.
CASYRSRDYEQYF
TGTGCCAGCTACAGGTCACGGGACTACGAGCAGTACTTC
>TRBD1|TRBV9|TRBJ1-3|many
CASSAHRGRNTIYF
TGTGCCAGCAGCGCGCACAGGGGGCGGAACACCATATATTTT
>.|TRBV28|TRBJ1-1|many
CASSLRAHSAEAFF
TGTGCCAGCAGTTTAAGGGCCCATAGTGCTGAAGCTTTCTTT
>.|TRBV28|TRBJ2-1|many
CASSPAVGAGAFF
.
>TRBD2|TRBV6-5|TRBJ2-1|many
CASSYSGTSGSDEQFF
TGTGCCAGCAGTTACTCTGGGACTAGCGGGAGCGATGAGCAGTTCTTC
>TRBD1|TRBV20-1|TRBJ1-5|many
CSARKGQVNQPQHF
TGCAGTGCTAGGAAGGGACAGGTAAATCAGCCCCAGCATTTT
>.|TRBV20-1|TRBJ2-3|few
CSATPDSSGDTQYF
TGCAGTGCAACCCCGGACAGTTCTGGAGATACGCAGTATTTT
>.|TRBV5-1|TRBJ2-1|.
CASIPGHGPRDEQFF
TGCGCCAGCATCCCCGGACATGGGCCAAGGGATGAGCAGTTCTTC
>TRBD2|TRBV5-1|TRBJ2-3|.
CASSLGTSGEQYF
TGCGCCAGCAGCTTGGGGACTAGCGGGGAGCAGTATTTT
>.|TRBV9|TRBJ1-5|.
CASSVDSGWAGDTQHF
TGTGCCAGCAGCGTAGATAGCGGGTGGGCCGGAGATACGCAGCATTTT
>.|TRBV6-2/TRBV6-3|TRBJ2-7|few
CASSYLYEQYF
TGTGCCAGCAGCTACCTATACGAGCAGTACTTC
>.|TRBV20-1|TRBJ2-2|.
CSARGNTGELFF
TGCAGTGCTAGGGGGAACACCGGGGAGCTGTTTTTT
>TRBD2|TRBV7-9|TRBJ2-1|many
CASSLDGRAENEQFF
TGTGCCAGCAGCTTAGACGGGAGGGCCGAAAATGAGCAGTTCTTC
>TRBD1|TRBV28|TRBJ1-1|many
CASSQTGFAEAFF
TGTGCCAGCAGCCAGACAGGGTTCGCTGAAGCTTTCTTT
>.|TRBV5-6|TRBJ1-2|many
CASSLGHRGNYGYTF
TGTGCCAGCAGCTTGGGGCACCGGGGTAACTATGGCTACACCTTC
>.|TRBV20-1|TRBJ1-5|many
CSARGGSGNQPQHF
TGCAGTGCTAGAGGGGGCTCGGGCAATCAGCCCCAGCATTTT
>.|TRBV7-8|TRBJ2-5|many
CASSPGEQETQYF
TGTGCCAGCAGCCCAGGGGAACAAGAGACCCAGTACTTC
>.|TRBV27|TRBJ2-1|many
CASSRGPLWNEQFF
TGTGCCAGCAGCAGGGGACCGCTTTGGAATGAGCAGTTCTTC
>.|TRBV6-1|TRBJ2-7|.
CASRRTVLGEQYF
TGTGCCAGCAGGAGGACAGTGCTTGGCGAGCAGTACTTC
>.|TRBV28|TRBJ1-1|many
CASSQRKGTMNTEAFF
TGTGCCAGCAGTCAAAGGAAGGGAACTATGAACACTGAAGCTTTCTTT